This T cell receptor beta chain comes out of a study of blood T cells in healthy people across ages. The CDR3 extends over 17 amino acids. From germline, CDR1 is SGHDN and CDR2 FVKESK. With 3 bases removed from V and 0 bases from J, the gap between germline ends came to 12 bases. A sample-barcoded 5' primer and a J-beta primer mix were used in a second PCR of roughly 7 to 11 cycles. Each cDNA molecule, via a template-switch adaptor with 12 random nucleotides, was tagged. TCRdb itself ran the 5' RACE reads through MiXCR, one entry per CDR3 protein. This repertoire shows 660,000 or so distinct CDR3 sequences, roughly 53% found once; its top ten account for roughly 34%. This clonotype was detected a few times.

What was sequenced was blood. The TCR sequence derives from a man between 60 and 75 years old in good health. This rearrangement joins TRBV14 to TRBJ2-6, with D possibly TRBD1 on 5 matching bases. CDR3 loop: CASSQGPGVSGANVLTF. The CDR3 nucleotides read TGTGCCAGCAGCCAGGGGCCAGGCGTCTCTGGGGCCAACGTCCTGACTTTC.